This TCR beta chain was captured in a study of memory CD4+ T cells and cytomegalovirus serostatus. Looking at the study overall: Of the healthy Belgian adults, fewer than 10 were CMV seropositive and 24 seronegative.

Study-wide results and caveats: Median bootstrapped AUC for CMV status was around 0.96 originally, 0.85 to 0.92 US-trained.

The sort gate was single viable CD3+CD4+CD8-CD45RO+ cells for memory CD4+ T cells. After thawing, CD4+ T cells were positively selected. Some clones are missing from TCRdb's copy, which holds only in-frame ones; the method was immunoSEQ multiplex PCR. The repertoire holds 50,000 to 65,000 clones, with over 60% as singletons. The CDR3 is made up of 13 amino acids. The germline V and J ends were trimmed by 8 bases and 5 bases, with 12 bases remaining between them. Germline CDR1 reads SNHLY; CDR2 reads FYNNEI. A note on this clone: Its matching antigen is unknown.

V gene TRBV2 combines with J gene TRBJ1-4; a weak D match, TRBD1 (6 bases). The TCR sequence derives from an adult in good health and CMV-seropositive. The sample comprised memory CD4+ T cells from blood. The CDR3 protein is CASRDTQNEKLFF. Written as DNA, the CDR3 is TGTGCCAGCCGGGACACCCAGAATGAAAAACTGTTTTTT.